The 10 T cell receptor beta chains presented below share a single source sample, sequenced in a study of response to subunit inactivated influenza vaccine. TCRdb passed the RT-PCR reads through MiXCR, listing each CDR3 protein once. The sample includes about 530,000 distinct CDR3 sequences, 10% to 15% of them seen just once. The input for sequencing was PBMCs from blood, taken about 6 weeks after vaccination. The receptors were gathered from a man in his fifties or sixties who received an inactivated influenza vaccine.

This chain joins TRBV20-1 and TRBJ2-3; 14 positions match TRBD2. V shed 5 bases and J 3 bases; nucleotides not matched to a gene: 7. This CDR3 has 16 residues. The germline V gene has CDR1 DFQATT and CDR2 SNEGSKA (reference sequence). CDR3 amino acids: CSADGTSGSVTDTQYF. Here the CDR3 DNA reads TGCAGTGCTGATGGGACTAGCGGGAGCGTTACAGATACGCAGTATTTT.

This clonotype was detected a few times. This chain uses TRBV28 with TRBJ2-1; TRBD2 matches 9 bases. J lost 0 bases, V lost 7 bases, and 16 bases had no gene match. Germline V gene data show CDR1 as MDHEN and CDR2 as SYDVKM. The CDR3 spans 19 residues. The DNA of the CDR3 is TGTGCCAGCATCAAAGGAGAGACTAGCGGACTTAGCTCCTACAATGAGCAGTTCTTC. Amino acid sequence: CASIKGETSGLSSYNEQFF.

This clonotype has a handful of counts. The V and J genes are TRBV18 and TRBJ1-1; D is unclear. This CDR3 is built from 13 residues. The germline V gene encodes CDR1 KGHSH and CDR2 LQKENI. V shed 0 bases and J shed 1 base, with 3 bases lying between them. This CDR3 is CASSPPANTEAFF. The CDR3 DNA follows: TGTGCCAGCTCACCACCGGCGAACACTGAAGCTTTCTTT.

The chain links TRBV20-1 to TRBJ2-1, with TRBD2 matching 7 bases. The CDR3 loop spans 12 amino acids. The germline V gene encodes CDR1 DFQATT and CDR2 SNEGSKA (reference sequence). The J segment lost 7 bases and the V segment lost 6 bases, leaving 6 bases of the junction unmatched. Here the CDR3 reads CSAGEGWNEQFF. CDR3 sequence (DNA): TGCAGTGCCGGGGAGGGCTGGAATGAGCAGTTCTTC.

This clonotype was recorded many times. V is TRBV29-1 and J is TRBJ2-6; 7 nucleotides align to TRBD1. The CDR3 has 16 residues. Per germline, CDR1 SQVTM and CDR2 ANQGSEA. V lost 6 bases to trimming and J lost 0 bases; unmatched junction nucleotides: 8. For the CDR3, the DNA is TGCAGCGTAAGGAGGACAGGCGGCTCTGGGGCCAACGTCCTGACTTTC. It codes for CSVRRTGGSGANVLTF. The full variable domain, completed using reference TRBV29-1 and TRBJ2-6, is SAVISQKPSRDICQRGTSLTIQCQVDSQVTMMFWYRQQPGQSLTLIATANQGSEATYESGFVIDKFPISRPNLTFSTLTVSNMSPEDSSIYLCSVRRTGGSGANVLTFGAGSRLTVL.

The sample holds many counts of this clonotype. The V gene is TRBV4-2, the J gene TRBJ1-2; the D gene is possibly TRBD1 (5 bases). Trimming shortened V by 1 base and J by 5 bases, and 26 bases separated the two germline ends. Germline-derived CDR1 and CDR2 are LGHNA and YNFKEQ. The CDR3 has 19 amino acids. Here the CDR3 DNA reads TGTGCCAGCAGCCAAGTGCTAATTCCAGACCCGGGGAGGGGATATGGCTACACCTTC. Protein: CASSQVLIPDPGRGYGYTF.

At least ten counts were recorded for this clonotype. The chain combines TRBV9 with TRBJ2-5; D may match TRBD1 or TRBD2 (6 bases each). Germline CDR1 is SGDLS and CDR2 is YYNGEE. This CDR3 comprises 14 residues. The ends were cut back, 0 bases at V and 5 bases at J, with 11 bases in the middle. The CDR3 reads CASSVGGGLETQYF. The CDR3 DNA reads TGTGCCAGCAGCGTAGGAGGGGGGCTTGAGACCCAGTACTTC.

This clonotype was observed many times. The V call is TRBV7-8, the J call TRBJ2-7; a possible D gene is TRBD1 (5 bases). V was trimmed by 7 bases and J by 0 bases, leaving 22 bases between them. This CDR3 is 17 amino acids long. CDR1 is SGHVS and CDR2 is FQNEAQ in the germline V gene. The CDR3 protein is CASTSGLVRASSYEQYF. In nucleotides, the CDR3 is TGTGCCAGCACCTCAGGGCTCGTCCGGGCGAGCTCCTACGAGCAGTACTTC.

This clonotype showed up just a few times. DNA for the CDR3: TGCGCCAGCAGCTTGGTAGTCACAGGGGCGCAGTATTTT. Protein product: CASSLVVTGAQYF. V gene TRBV5-1 combines with J gene TRBJ2-3; 7 bases match TRBD1. Germline V gene data show CDR1 as SGHRS and CDR2 as YFSETQ. The CDR3 length is 13 residues. With V trimmed by 0 bases and J by 10 bases, 5 bases remained unmatched.

This clonotype has ten or more counts. V is TRBV4-2 and J is TRBJ2-1; D is unclear. The V and J ends lost 1 base and 0 bases respectively, with 7 bases between them. Germline-derived CDR1 and CDR2 are LGHNA and YNFKEQ. The CDR3 length is 15 residues. The CDR3 is CASSQAADSYNEQFF. In DNA form, the CDR3 reads TGTGCCAGCAGCCAAGCGGCGGACTCCTACAATGAGCAGTTCTTC.